This T cell receptor (beta chain) comes out of a study of early stage breast cancer tumors. Study summary: Of about 17 invasive breast tumors, about a dozen were hormone receptor-positive, HER2-negative. The study, taken as a whole, reports: Commonly generated sequences made up most enriched TCRB sequences shared between patients. Tumors had roughly 2.4-fold higher T cell density and higher clonality than adjacent normal breast tissue.

Germline V gene lookup returns CDR1 MNHEY and CDR2 SMNVEV (reference sequence). This CDR3 has 14 amino acids. Deletions cut 3 bases from V and 2 bases from J, with 9 bases between. Profiled with immunoSEQ multiplex PCR; TCRdb holds only in-frame clones, not every one. There are 5,000 to 7,500 clones in the sample; 50% to 75% occur only once, and approximately 13% lies in the top ten. To note about this clone: Its antigen is not known.

The receptor was derived from a person aged 50 to 59 with breast cancer. This rearrangement joins TRBV27 to TRBJ2-3; D unclear. Sequencing was performed on normal breast tissue next to the tumor. CDR3 nucleotide sequence: TGTGCCAGCAGTTTCTGGGCCGTCACAGATACGCAGTATTTT. It encodes CASSFWAVTDTQYF.